The next 30 T cell receptor beta chains were all read from a single sample in a study of cytomegalovirus exposure and HLA in healthy donors. The primer mix had 60 Vbeta and 13 Jbeta primers. Assay: immunoSEQ multiplex PCR; the TCRdb copy retains only in-frame clones and omits some. The table lists fewer than 200,000 clones, approximately 81% of them singletons. Sequencing input: PBMCs. The receptor set was obtained from a man aged 30-40 years in good health and CMV-seronegative.

The rearrangement joins TRBV29-1 to TRBJ2-3; 15 positions agree with TRBD2. The germline CDR1 and CDR2 sequences are SQVTM and ANQGSEA. This CDR3 has 14 amino acids. With 7 bases clipped from V and 8 bases from J, the junction kept 7 bases outside the gene matches. This CDR3 is CSETGLAGGSTQYF. The CDR3 nucleotides are TGCAGCGAGACCGGACTAGCGGGGGGGTCTACGCAGTATTTT.

As regards this clone: The same CDR3 can be traced to other DNA sequences in this sample. CDR3 amino acids: CAWSTGVSYEQYF. CDR3 DNA: TGTGCCTGGAGTACAGGGGTCTCCTACGAGCAGTACTTC. The chain couples TRBV30 to TRBJ2-7, with 7 bases matching TRBD1. Germline loops: CDR1 GTSNPN, CDR2 SVGIG (reference sequence). The CDR3 sequence is 13 residues long. The ends lost 2 bases at V and 0 bases at J; junction bases unmatched: 1.

Here the CDR3 reads CASSEARREPEAFF. The CDR3 DNA is TGTGCCAGCAGTGAAGCGCGGAGGGAACCTGAAGCTTTCTTT. The V call is TRBV2, the J call TRBJ1-1; D is unresolved. V lost 0 bases and J 6 bases, leaving 11 bases between the germline ends. This CDR3 comprises 14 residues. From germline, CDR1 is SNHLY and CDR2 FYNNEI.

The chain links TRBV5-4 to TRBJ2-5; a possible D gene is TRBD1 (6 bases). Trimming removed 0 bases from V and 3 bases from J, with 12 bases in between. CDR1 is SGHNT, CDR2 YYREEE, per germline (reference sequence). CDR3 length: 15 residues. The CDR3, as DNA: TGTGCCAGCAGCTTGGCGGGCAGGGGCAAAGAGACCCAGTACTTC. It is translated as CASSLAGRGKETQYF.

The chain couples TRBV29-1 to TRBJ2-7; TRBD1 matches at 8 bases. The CDR3 contains 16 residues. The germline V gene encodes CDR1 SQVTM and CDR2 ANQGSEA. V was clipped by 0 bases and J by 0 bases; unmatched bases: 7. The CDR3 bases are TGCAGCGTTGAAGATCATGGGACAGGTAGCTCCTACGAGCAGTACTTC. This gives the protein CSVEDHGTGSSYEQYF.

The chain employs TRBV5-1 and TRBJ2-5; TRBD2 matches at 7 bases. The J call may be incorrect, as the DNA end agrees better with TRBJ2-7. CDR1 is SGHRS and CDR2 is YFSETQ in the germline V gene. This CDR3 has 15 residues. The chain's CDR3 is CASSPSEGGPYEQYF. The CDR3 nucleotides are TGCGCCAGCAGCCCCTCTGAGGGAGGGCCCTACGAGCAGTACTTC.

The J gene is TRBJ2-3, the V gene TRBV2; 7 bases agree with TRBD2. The CDR3 consists of 17 residues. V lost 1 base to trimming and J lost 4 bases; unmatched junction nucleotides: 11. The germline V gene encodes CDR1 SNHLY and CDR2 FYNNEI. CDR3 amino acids: CASSEGDYTGDPDTQYF. In nucleotides, the CDR3 is TGTGCCAGCAGTGAAGGGGACTACACGGGAGACCCAGATACGCAGTATTTT.

The CDR3 reads CASSEGTGRGLNTEAFF. The DNA of the CDR3 is TGTGCCAGCAGTGAAGGTACCGGCAGGGGGTTGAACACTGAAGCTTTCTTT. V and J are TRBV6-1 and TRBJ1-1; 7 bases line up with TRBD1. This CDR3 is built from 17 residues. V lost 1 base and J lost 0; bases outside the gene matches: 8. In germline, CDR1 is MNHNS, CDR2 SASEGT.

The gene calls are TRBV7-7 and TRBJ2-2; tentatively, D is TRBD2 (5 bases). CDR3 length: 13 amino acids. Per germline, CDR1 SSHAT and CDR2 FNYEAQ (reference sequence). The germline V and J ends were trimmed by 5 bases and 8 bases, with 12 bases remaining between them. The CDR3 reads CASSPKGGGELFF. CDR3 in DNA: TGTGCCAGCAGCCCAAAAGGCGGGGGGGAGCTGTTTTTT.

This clone showed up just once. This rearrangement joins TRBV21-1 to TRBJ2-3; the table's TRBD2 call for D was not verified on the DNA. TRBV21-1 is marked as a pseudogene. CDR3 size: 18 residues. The CDR3 sequence is CASSKVGTSGSGTDTQYF. CDR3 coding DNA: TGTGCCAGCAGCAAAGTGGGAACTAGCGGGAGTGGGACTGATACGCAGTATTTT.

This sequence joins TRBV6-1 and TRBJ1-2; 8 bases agree with TRBD1. The CDR3 is made up of 13 amino acids. The junction had 3 bases not matched to a gene; V was cut back by 5 bases and J by 4 bases. Germline loops: CDR1 MNHNS, CDR2 SASEGT. CDR3 residues: CASSTQGAYGYTF. Written as DNA, the CDR3 is TGTGCCAGCAGTACCCAGGGGGCCTATGGCTACACCTTC.

The CDR3 DNA reads TGTGCCAGCATTTACGATGGACAGGATGGCTACACCTTC. This sequence encodes CASIYDGQDGYTF. V is TRBV2 and J is TRBJ1-2; 7 positions agree with TRBD1. Germline V gene data show CDR1 as SNHLY and CDR2 as FYNNEI. V lost 7 bases to trimming and J lost 6 bases; unmatched junction nucleotides: 8. The CDR3 is 13 residues long.

The chain couples TRBV19 to TRBJ2-7; 7 bases map to TRBD2. The J segment lost 0 bases and the V segment lost 2 bases, leaving 7 bases of the junction unmatched. This CDR3 has 16 residues. The germline gives CDR1 LNHDA, CDR2 SQIVND (reference sequence). CDR3 in DNA: TGTGCCAGTAGTATAAGATCCGGGAGGCCCTCCTACGAGCAGTACTTC. Its protein is CASSIRSGRPSYEQYF.

The chain links TRBV5-6 to TRBJ1-2; tentative D call: TRBD1 (6 bases). There are 14 residues in the CDR3. Germline V gene sequence: CDR1 SGHDT, CDR2 YYEEEE. Trimming shortened V by 1 base and J by 4 bases, and 11 bases separated the two germline ends. CDR3 loop: CASSLNGQLYGYTF. The CDR3 DNA is TGTGCCAGCAGCTTGAACGGACAGCTCTATGGCTACACCTTC.

This clone came up once. The CDR3 loop is CASSPEGDNYGYTF. The CDR3 DNA reads as TGCGCCAGCAGCCCCGAGGGGGATAACTATGGCTACACCTTC. V gene TRBV5-1 combines with J gene TRBJ1-2, with D possibly matching TRBD1 (6 bases). The germline V and J ends were trimmed by 4 bases and 1 base, with 11 bases remaining between them. Germline V CDR1 and CDR2: SGHRS, YFSETQ. The CDR3 length is 14 residues. Supplemented by reference TRBV5-1 and TRBJ1-2, the full variable domain reads KAGVTQTPRYLIKTRGQQVTLSCSPISGHRSVSWYQQTPGQGLQFLFEYFSETQRNKGNFPGRFSGRQFSNSRSEMNVSTLELGDSALYLCASSPEGDNYGYTFGSGTRLTVV.

V usage is TRBV2 and J usage is TRBJ1-2; D is ambiguous. V lost 0 bases and J 0 bases, leaving 11 bases between the germline ends. Germline assignment: CDR1 SNHLY and CDR2 FYNNEI. CDR3 length equals 16 residues. The CDR3 nucleotides read TGTGCCAGCAGTGAAGCGAGGGTTGTTACTAACTATGGCTACACCTTC. This sequence encodes CASSEARVVTNYGYTF. The entire variable domain, with the rest obtained from reference TRBV2 and TRBJ1-2, is as follows: EPEVTQTPSHQVTQMGQEVILRCVPISNHLYFYWYRQILGQKVEFLVSFYNNEISEKSEIFDDQFSVERPDGSNFTLKIRSTKLEDSAMYFCASSEARVVTNYGYTFGSGTRLTVV.

The rearrangement uses TRBV7-2 and TRBJ2-2, with TRBD2 identical over 11 bases. Unmatched junction bases numbered 8, after V lost 2 bases and J lost 3 bases. This CDR3 has 18 amino acids. Germline CDR1 reads SGHTA; CDR2 reads FQGNSA. The CDR3 nucleotides are TGTGCCAGCAGCTTACTAGCGGGAGGATGGGTGGACACCGGGGAGCTGTTTTTT. Translated: CASSLLAGGWVDTGELFF.

On this clone: Other DNA sequences in this sample translate to the same CDR3. This chain uses TRBV7-2 with TRBJ2-7, with 10 nucleotides matching TRBD2. CDR1 and CDR2 (germline): SGHTA, FQGNSA. J was trimmed by 7 bases and V by 4 bases; bases with no gene match: 1. The CDR3 loop spans 12 amino acids. The CDR3 is CASSSLAGEQYF. As DNA, the CDR3 is TGTGCCAGCAGCTCACTAGCGGGGGAGCAGTACTTC.

The gene calls are TRBV5-1 and TRBJ2-7; tentative D call: TRBD1 (7 bases). The CDR3 runs 16 residues. Germline loops: CDR1 SGHRS, CDR2 YFSETQ. V lost 0 bases and J lost 1, with 14 bases in between. CDR3 in DNA: TGCGCCAGCAGCTTGGCCGTGTCAGGGGGGTCCTACGAGCAGTACTTC. Translated: CASSLAVSGGSYEQYF.

The rearrangement uses TRBV30 and TRBJ1-5, with TRBD1 matching over 9 bases. V was pared by 3 bases and J by 5 bases, with 8 bases of the junction left unmatched. Germline V gives CDR1 GTSNPN, CDR2 SVGIG (reference sequence). CDR3 length: 15 residues. CDR3 region: CAWRPTGGRDQPQHF. The CDR3 DNA reads as TGTGCCTGGAGGCCGACAGGGGGTCGGGATCAGCCCCAGCATTTT.

This clone appeared once. The rearrangement links TRBV7-8 to TRBJ1-3; TRBD1 might be the D (6 bases). V shed 1 base and J shed 1 base, with 17 bases lying between them. The germline V gene has CDR1 SGHVS and CDR2 FQNEAQ. This CDR3 is built from 18 residues. The DNA for the CDR3 is TGTGCCAGCAGCTTAGGGGGGCAGGGTGTTGGGTCTGGAAACACCATATATTTT. Translation: CASSLGGQGVGSGNTIYF. Based on the CDR3 plus reference TRBV7-8 and TRBJ1-3, the full variable domain is GAGVSQSPRYKVAKRGQDVALRCDPISGHVSLFWYQQALGQGPEFLTYFQNEAQLDKSGLPSDRFFAERPEGSVSTLKIQRTQQEDSAVYLCASSLGGQGVGSGNTIYFGEGSWLTVV.

This chain connects TRBV4-3 to TRBJ2-1; 9 nucleotides match TRBD2. CDR1 is LGHNA, CDR2 YSLEER, per germline. Losses at the gene ends were 2 bases for V and 2 bases for J; bases not matched to a gene: 7. The CDR3 is 17 amino acids. CDR3 in DNA: TGCGCCAGCAGCCAATGGGATAGCGGGAGCGCCTACAATGAGCAGTTCTTC. Translated: CASSQWDSGSAYNEQFF.

The CDR3 protein is CASSEAGGTDTQYF. The CDR3 region has the DNA TGTGCCAGCAGTGAAGCGGGAGGCACAGATACGCAGTATTTT. V usage is TRBV6-4 and J usage is TRBJ2-3; TRBD2 aligns across 8 bases. With 3 bases clipped from V and 1 base from J, the junction kept 0 bases outside the gene matches. Germline V gene sequence: CDR1 MRHNA, CDR2 SNTAGT. The CDR3 is 14 residues long.

The chain couples TRBV4-2 to TRBJ2-3; D not resolved. V was clipped by 0 bases and J by 3 bases, with 13 bases between them. The CDR3 runs to 16 residues. Germline V gene data show CDR1 as LGHNA and CDR2 as YNFKEQ. CDR3 DNA: TGTGCCAGCAGCCAAGATTCCGGTACCCCTACAGATACGCAGTATTTT. Amino acids: CASSQDSGTPTDTQYF.

The V and J genes are TRBV19 and TRBJ2-3; tentatively, D is TRBD1 (5 bases). Germline CDR1 LNHDA, CDR2 SQIVND (reference sequence). Trimming left V 9 bases short and J 2 bases short, with 12 bases between. This CDR3 comprises 13 residues. The CDR3 is CASWGPPTDTQYF. DNA of the CDR3: TGTGCCAGCTGGGGCCCTCCCACAGATACGCAGTATTTT.

This clone was seen a handful of times. The chain recombines TRBV5-5 with TRBJ1-3; a weak D match, TRBD1 (6 bases). With 4 bases removed from V and 0 bases from J, the gap between germline ends came to 11 bases. The germline V gene encodes CDR1 SGHKS and CDR2 YYEKEE (reference sequence). The CDR3 contains 15 residues. The CDR3 DNA follows: TGTGCCAGCAGCCCAGGACAGCTCTCTGGAAACACCATATATTTT. Residues: CASSPGQLSGNTIYF.

This clone occurred once. The V and J genes are TRBV5-4 and TRBJ1-6; a weak D match, TRBD1 (5 bases). There are 16 residues in the CDR3. V lost 0 bases, J lost 8 bases, and 15 bases lay in between. Germline values: CDR1 SGHNT, CDR2 YYREEE (reference sequence). CDR3 bases: TGTGCCAGCAGCTTGGGGGGACCTTCGGGGGATTCACCCCTCCACTTT. This translates into CASSLGGPSGDSPLHF.

The rearrangement joins TRBV7-9 to TRBJ2-7; 7 nucleotides align to TRBD1. Germline V gene lookup returns CDR1 SEHNR and CDR2 FQNEAQ (reference sequence). The CDR3 sequence is 15 residues long. After removal of 2 bases from V and 3 bases from J, the junction contained 7 bases not matched to a gene. CDR3 sequence: CASSLWPQGDYEQYF. CDR3 bases: TGTGCCAGCAGCTTATGGCCCCAGGGGGACTACGAGCAGTACTTC.

This chain uses TRBV29-1 with TRBJ2-3; a possible D gene is TRBD1 (6 bases). V dropped 4 bases and J dropped 2 bases, with 13 bases sitting between them. CDR1 SQVTM and CDR2 ANQGSEA come from the germline V gene. This CDR3 spans 14 amino acids. The CDR3 is CSVVSQGPTDTQYF. CDR3 bases: TGCAGCGTTGTTAGTCAGGGGCCCACAGATACGCAGTATTTT.

V and J are TRBV9 and TRBJ2-6, with TRBD1 as a possible D gene (5 bases). Germline loops: CDR1 SGDLS, CDR2 YYNGEE. The V end was cut by 1 base, the J end by 2 bases, with 19 bases between. This CDR3 has 19 amino acids. The CDR3 sequence is CASSVLRGPPGTGANVLTF. The CDR3 DNA is TGTGCCAGCAGCGTACTTAGGGGCCCTCCTGGCACTGGGGCCAACGTCCTGACTTTC.